The rows below give T cell receptor beta chains drawn from one sample of a study of beta chain features in type 1 diabetes. Clones were sequenced by immunoSEQ multiplex PCR, and TCRdb holds only the in-frame ones, with some missing. Of about half a million clones listed, about an eighth are singletons. Sequencing was carried out using naive CD4+ T cells from blood. The receptors come from a woman aged 18-35 years in good health. The CDR3 runs from the conserved cysteine through the conserved F or W. A D gene is named only where the DNA matches it firmly. Clone size, where shown, is once, few, many, or a class for clones that have expanded.

TRBJ2-2	TRBV28	few	TRBD1	CASSPGQANTGELFF	TGTGCCAGCAGTCCCGGACAGGCGAACACCGGGGAGCTGTTTTTT
TRBJ2-3	TRBV4-2	few	-	CASSQEGSGYTQYF	TGTGCCAGCAGCCAAGAAGGTAGCGGATATACGCAGTATTTT
TRBJ2-5	TRBV7-3	-	-	CASSQSVTGGTQYF	TGTGCCAGCAGCCAAAGTGTCACCGGCGGGACCCAGTACTTC
TRBJ1-5	TRBV27	-	TRBD1	CASSTGQGDQPQHF	TGTGCCAGCAGCACCGGACAGGGGGACCAGCCCCAGCATTTT
TRBJ2-2	TRBV6-6	few	-	CASWASTGELFF	TGTGCCAGCTGGGCCTCCACCGGGGAGCTGTTTTTT
TRBJ2-6	TRBV9	few	-	CASSAISSGANVLTF	TGTGCCAGCAGCGCCATTAGCTCTGGGGCCAACGTCCTGACTTTC
TRBJ2-5	TRBV7-2	-	-	CASSLAAGRQETQYF	TGTGCCAGCAGCTTAGCTGCGGGGCGCCAAGAGACCCAGTACTTC
TRBJ2-2	TRBV14	-	-	CASSPTSVGTGELFF	TGTGCCAGCAGCCCGACTAGTGTCGGCACCGGGGAGCTGTTTTTT
TRBJ2-1	TRBV19	-	TRBD1	CASSMGQGPYNEQFF	TGTGCCAGTAGTATGGGACAGGGGCCCTACAATGAGCAGTTCTTC
TRBJ2-3	TRBV7-9	few	-	CASSLGGLQYTDTQYF	TGTGCCAGCAGCTTAGGAGGACTGCAGTACACAGATACGCAGTATTTT
TRBJ2-3	TRBV29-1	-	-	CSVKFSQGRGDTQYF	TGCAGCGTTAAATTTAGTCAGGGTAGGGGAGATACGCAGTATTTT
TRBJ2-2	TRBV30	many	-	CACGRSNTGELFF	TGTGCCTGCGGTAGATCGAACACCGGGGAGCTGTTTTTT
TRBJ2-2	TRBV28	few	-	CASSDPPGELFF	TGTGCCAGCAGTGACCCGCCCGGGGAGCTGTTTTTT
TRBJ2-1	TRBV7-8	-	-	CASSLSYEQFF	TGTGCCAGCAGCTTAAGTTATGAGCAGTTCTTC
TRBJ2-5	TRBV7-2	few	TRBD1	CASSRDRRGETQYF	TGTGCCAGCAGCCGGGACAGAAGAGGGGAGACCCAGTACTTC
TRBJ2-1	TRBV29-1	few	-	CSARAATSINEQFF	TGCAGCGCCCGGGCCGCGACTAGTATCAATGAGCAGTTCTTC
TRBJ1-1	TRBV29-1	-	-	CSVDPGRAAFF	TGCAGCGTTGATCCAGGAAGGGCTGCTTTCTTT
TRBJ2-5	TRBV11-1	-	-	CASSLALEGLGETQYF	TGTGCCAGCAGCTTAGCCCTCGAGGGGCTGGGAGAGACCCAGTACTTC
TRBJ2-4	TRBV5-1	few	TRBD1	CASSPGTGGEENIQYF	TGCGCCAGCAGCCCCGGGACAGGGGGAGAAGAAAACATTCAGTACTTC
TRBJ2-1	TRBV11-3	-	TRBD2	CASSTSGISYNEQFF	TGTGCCAGCAGCACGAGCGGGATATCCTACAATGAGCAGTTCTTC
TRBJ2-1	TRBV11-1	few	-	CASSLLTDNEQFF	TGTGCCAGCAGCTTATTGACAGACAATGAGCAGTTCTTC
TRBJ2-5	TRBV25-1	few	TRBD2	CASSAPRGGEETQYF	TGTGCCAGCAGTGCCCCTCGGGGAGGGGAAGAGACCCAGTACTTC
TRBJ1-1	TRBV11-2	-	-	CASSVRRVIEAFF	TGTGCCAGCAGCGTGAGACGAGTTATTGAAGCTTTCTTT
TRBJ1-4	TRBV15	few	-	CATSRHKQGAAEKLFF	TGTGCCACCAGCAGACACAAACAGGGAGCCGCCGAAAAACTGTTTTTT
TRBJ1-2	TRBV29-1	-	TRBD1	CSAQGAGGYTF	TGCAGCGCCCAGGGGGCGGGTGGCTACACCTTC
TRBJ2-2	TRBV7-3	-	-	CASSFRVYTGELFF	TGTGCCAGCAGCTTCCGGGTTTACACCGGGGAGCTGTTTTTT
TRBJ1-3	TRBV4-1	few	-	CASSQGPGSSGNTIYF	TGCGCCAGCAGCCAAGGGCCGGGGAGCTCTGGAAACACCATATATTTT
TRBJ2-3	TRBV30	-	TRBD2	CAWSLRLAAPSTDTQYF	TGTGCCTGGAGCCTACGACTAGCGGCCCCTAGCACAGATACGCAGTATTTT
TRBJ1-1	TRBV18	few	-	CASSPWQGTEAFF	TGTGCCAGCTCACCATGGCAGGGGACTGAAGCTTTCTTT
TRBJ2-2	TRBV5-1	-	-	CASSSGGAGELFF	TGCGCCAGCAGCTCCGGAGGGGCCGGGGAGCTGTTTTTT
TRBJ2-6	TRBV5-1	-	TRBD1	CASSFADRAGANVLTF	TGCGCCAGCAGCTTCGCCGACAGGGCTGGGGCCAACGTCCTGACTTTC
TRBJ2-1	TRBV28	-	-	CASSRRTTYNEQFF	TGTGCCAGCAGCCGCCGCACCACCTACAATGAGCAGTTCTTC
TRBJ2-7	TRBV6-5	-	TRBD1	CASSYSSRGQYEQYF	TGTGCCAGCAGTTACTCCTCCCGGGGACAGTACGAGCAGTACTTC
TRBJ2-1	TRBV5-1	few	TRBD2	CASSFTSGYNEQFF	TGCGCCAGCAGCTTCACTAGCGGTTACAATGAGCAGTTCTTC
TRBJ2-1	TRBV27	few	-	CASSSRASYNEQFF	TGTGCCAGCAGTTCGCGGGCGTCCTACAATGAGCAGTTCTTC
TRBJ2-2	TRBV15	few	-	CATSSTPTGELFF	TGTGCCACCAGCAGCACCCCGACCGGGGAGCTGTTTTTT
TRBJ2-5	TRBV6-5	few	-	CASSLGPNQETQYF	TGTGCCAGCAGTTTGGGACCTAATCAAGAGACCCAGTACTTC
TRBJ2-3	TRBV5-1	-	-	CASSLIRGADTQYF	TGCGCCAGCAGCTTGATCCGGGGCGCAGATACGCAGTATTTT
TRBJ2-3	TRBV7-9	many	TRBD2	CASSARVSGTSTDTQYF	TGTGCCAGCAGCGCTCGGGTTAGCGGGACTAGCACAGATACGCAGTATTTT
TRBJ2-5	TRBV7-2	-	-	CASSLAGRDQETQYF	TGTGCCAGCAGCTTAGCGGGCCGGGACCAAGAGACCCAGTACTTC
TRBJ1-2	TRBV23-1	-	-	CASIGPCGGTDGYTF	TGCGCCAGCATCGGCCCCTGTGGGGGAACGGATGGCTACACCTTC
TRBJ2-7	TRBV9	-	TRBD2	CASSVEGTRYEQYF	TGTGCCAGCAGCGTAGAAGGGACTAGGTACGAGCAGTACTTC
TRBJ1-2	TRBV30	-	-	CAWMGGNRIGYTF	TGTGCCTGGATGGGGGGAAACAGGATTGGCTACACCTTC
TRBJ2-5	TRBV7-2	few	TRBD1	CASSLEGVLQGAQYF	TGTGCCAGCAGCTTAGAGGGGGTCCTTCAGGGGGCCCAGTACTTC
TRBJ2-2	TRBV7-2	few	-	CASSLEKRAGELFF	TGTGCCAGCAGCTTAGAGAAACGGGCCGGGGAGCTGTTTTTT
TRBJ2-5	TRBV5-1	-	-	CASSLTGNQETQYF	TGCGCCAGCAGCTTGACAGGCAACCAAGAGACCCAGTACTTC
TRBJ2-5	TRBV9	few	-	CASSVRTRETQYF	TGTGCCAGCAGCGTCAGAACCCGAGAGACCCAGTACTTC
TRBJ1-2	TRBV28	few	TRBD1	CASSTGGGTYGYTF	TGTGCCAGCAGCACAGGGGGTGGAACCTATGGCTACACCTTC
TRBJ1-1	TRBV4-3	-	-	CASSHPGQNTEAFF	TGCGCCAGCAGCCATCCGGGACAGAACACTGAAGCTTTCTTT
TRBJ1-1	TRBV29-1	-	-	CSVGGRRSVTEAFF	TGCAGCGTGGGAGGTCGCCGATCGGTCACTGAAGCTTTCTTT
TRBJ2-1	TRBV7-2	few	-	CASSFLSSVAFDEQFF	TGTGCCAGCAGCTTCCTAAGTTCTGTCGCGTTCGATGAGCAGTTCTTC
TRBJ2-5	TRBV28	-	-	CASSFPGLNVGETQYF	TGTGCCAGCAGCTTCCCTGGCCTTAACGTTGGGGAGACCCAGTACTTC
TRBJ2-4	TRBV14	-	TRBD1	CASSHRGWDKNIQYF	TGTGCCAGCAGTCACAGGGGGTGGGACAAAAACATTCAGTACTTC
TRBJ2-1	TRBV5-4	few	TRBD1	CASIRLDRGNEQFF	TGTGCCAGCATCCGATTGGACAGGGGGAATGAGCAGTTCTTC
TRBJ2-2	TRBV10-3	many	-	CAIRDLGELFF	TGTGCCATCAGGGATCTCGGGGAGCTGTTTTTT